This record concerns one T cell receptor (beta chain) sequence. The source of the sample is a study of blood T cell repertoires in COVID-19. V was clipped by 6 bases and J by 2 bases; unmatched bases: 7. CDR1 is MNHEY and CDR2 is SVGAGI in the germline V gene. The CDR3 covers 16 residues. Seattle researchers signed up patients amid active infection and tracked them longitudinally. Clones were read by immunoSEQ multiplex PCR, and TCRdb kept only the in-frame ones, dropping some. This table has 150,000 to 200,000 clones, around 86% appearing once. Sequencing was done on a sample of peripheral blood. This receptor was identified in a woman in her 70s with COVID-19, enrolled during active disease. The chain combines TRBV6-5 with TRBJ1-6; 7 bases map to TRBD1. CDR3 region: CASSYDRATYNSPLHF. The DNA for the CDR3 is TGTGCCAGCAGCTACGACAGGGCCACCTATAATTCACCCCTCCACTTT.